These 17 T cell receptor beta chains originate from one sample sequenced in a study of blood T cell repertoires in COVID-19. Clones were read by immunoSEQ multiplex PCR, and TCRdb kept only the in-frame ones, dropping some. The sample holds over 150,000 clones, 83% seen once. Sequencing used peripheral blood. Receptor source: a woman older than 75 with acute or convalescent COVID-19.

This chain joins TRBV5-1 and TRBJ1-2; 7 positions match TRBD1. CDR3 size: 15 residues. The germline gives CDR1 SGHRS, CDR2 YFSETQ. V shed 0 bases, J shed 2 bases, and the junction held 4 bases outside the gene matches. The CDR3 DNA is TGCGCCAGCAGCTTGGACGGGACAGCGAACTATGGCTACACCTTC. It translates to CASSLDGTANYGYTF.

The V gene is TRBV28, the J gene TRBJ2-5, with D possibly being TRBD1 (6 bases). Per germline, CDR1 MDHEN and CDR2 SYDVKM. V was clipped by 7 bases and J by 5 bases, with 14 bases between them. The CDR3 length is 13 residues. The DNA of the CDR3 is TGTGCCAGCACGGACAGTGGGGAGGAGACCCAGTACTTC. Its translation is CASTDSGEETQYF.

This chain connects TRBV3-1 (or the pseudogene TRBV3-2) to TRBJ1-4; D might be TRBD1 (5 bases). This CDR3 region has 15 residues. V was cut by 4 bases and J by 2 bases, with 11 bases left in between. Germline CDR1 and CDR2: LGHDT and YNNKEL (reference sequence). The CDR3 spells CASSPTPGTNEKLFF. The CDR3 nucleotides are TGTGCCAGCAGCCCAACCCCAGGGACTAATGAAAAACTGTTTTTT.

The chain employs TRBV19 and TRBJ2-7, with D possibly being TRBD1 (6 bases). CDR1 and CDR2 from the germline V gene are LNHDA and SQIVND (reference sequence). CDR3 length: 14 amino acids. Trimming cost V 3 bases and J 2 bases, with 11 bases left between them. The CDR3 loop is CASSIQGPAYEQYF. The CDR3 coding sequence is TGTGCCAGTAGTATCCAGGGGCCGGCCTACGAGCAGTACTTC.

This chain connects TRBV19 to TRBJ1-5; unclear D gene. CDR3 size: 13 residues. Trimming stripped 11 bases from V and 5 bases from J, with 16 bases between. Germline assignment: CDR1 LNHDA and CDR2 SQIVND (reference sequence). The CDR3 here is CAAKGRDYQPQHF. The CDR3 DNA reads as TGTGCCGCAAAAGGGAGGGATTATCAGCCCCAGCATTTT.

Concerning this clone: The junction does not match germline at one end; this may be a read error. The rearrangement links TRBV28 to TRBJ2-7; 10 nucleotides line up with TRBD2. This CDR3 is built from 13 residues. Germline V gives CDR1 MDHEN, CDR2 SYDVKM. The CDR3 reads CASGPGLASIRVF. DNA of the CDR3: TGTGCCAGCGGTCCGGGACTAGCGTCGATTCGTGTCTTC.

This clone was observed a few times. As DNA, the CDR3 is TGTGCCAGCAGACGCGAGGGACTAGACTCGCGTAATGAGCAGTTCTTC. This encodes CASRREGLDSRNEQFF. V and J are TRBV14 and TRBJ2-1; 8 nucleotides match TRBD2. The CDR3 is made up of 16 amino acids. Germline V gene data show CDR1 as SGHDN and CDR2 as FVKESK. V was pared by 6 bases and J by 7 bases, with 14 bases of the junction left unmatched.

The genes are TRBV29-1 and TRBJ1-1; 7 positions match TRBD1. Germline trimming cut 7 bases from V and 1 base from J; bases unmatched to any gene: 6. The CDR3 sequence is 13 residues long. Germline V gene sequence: CDR1 SQVTM, CDR2 ANQGSEA. DNA of the CDR3: TGCAGCGCAAGACAGGGCCCGAACACTGAAGCTTTCTTT. Protein: CSARQGPNTEAFF.

V and J are TRBV20-1 and TRBJ2-7, with TRBD1 matching over 7 bases. This CDR3 is built from 14 residues. Unmatched junction bases numbered 6, after V lost 3 bases and J lost 1 base. Germline assignment: CDR1 DFQATT and CDR2 SNEGSKA (reference sequence). CDR3 in amino acids: CSASPPGGSYEQYF. In nucleotides, the CDR3 is TGCAGTGCTAGTCCGCCAGGGGGTTCCTACGAGCAGTACTTC.

J is TRBJ1-4 and V is TRBV28; possible D gene TRBD1, 5 bases. Per the germline V gene, CDR1 is MDHEN and CDR2 is SYDVKM. Trimming cost V 5 bases and J 3 bases, with 13 bases left between them. The CDR3 length is 15 residues. CDR3 residues: CASSPRGGANEKLFF. In DNA form, the CDR3 reads TGTGCCAGCAGTCCACGAGGAGGGGCTAATGAAAAACTGTTTTTT.

The chain employs TRBV6-2 or TRBV6-3 and TRBJ2-1; TRBD1 is a possible D gene (6 bases). V lost 0 bases, J lost 1 base, and 19 bases lay in between. This CDR3 has 19 residues. CDR1 is MNHEY and CDR2 is SVGEGT in the germline V gene. CDR3: CASSYSRVPGQGSYNEQFF. The CDR3, as DNA: TGTGCCAGCAGTTACTCAAGGGTCCCGGGGCAGGGGTCCTACAATGAGCAGTTCTTC.

The rearrangement uses TRBV6-4 and TRBJ1-2; no clear D. CDR1 MRHNA and CDR2 SNTAGT come from the germline V gene. The CDR3 runs 12 residues. The V and J ends lost 5 bases and 8 bases respectively, with 12 bases between them. The CDR3 region has the DNA TGTGCCAGCAGTCTCACGGCGGAGGGCTACACCTTC. Translated: CASSLTAEGYTF.

This sequence joins TRBV14 and TRBJ1-1; TRBD1 is a possible D gene (5 bases). Germline CDR1 SGHDN, CDR2 FVKESK. CDR3 length equals 17 residues. With 2 bases removed from V and 5 bases from J, the gap between germline ends came to 21 bases. CDR3 loop: CASSQISTSGGGTEAFF. The CDR3 DNA reads as TGTGCCAGCAGCCAAATTTCGACATCGGGGGGAGGGACTGAAGCTTTCTTT. Full variable domain (rest looked up from reference TRBV14 and TRBJ1-1): EAGVTQFPSHSVIEKGQTVTLRCDPISGHDNLYWYRRVMGKEIKFLLHFVKESKQDESGMPNNRFLAERTGGTYSTLKVQPAELEDSGVYFCASSQISTSGGGTEAFFGQGTRLTVV.

This clone was found once. V and J are TRBV6-5 and TRBJ1-4; D is undetermined. The CDR3 consists of 14 residues. Trimming removed 5 bases at V and 2 bases at J, with 9 bases between. Germline assignment: CDR1 MNHEY and CDR2 SVGAGI. The DNA for the CDR3 is TGTGCCAGCAGTAAAAGTGCGACTAATGAAAAACTGTTTTTT. It encodes CASSKSATNEKLFF.

This clone was observed a single time. CDR3 residues: CASSRGQGEQYF. Here the CDR3 DNA reads TGTGCCAGCAGCCGGGGACAGGGCGAGCAGTACTTC. The V and J genes are TRBV6-6 and TRBJ2-7, with 9 bases that match TRBD1. Per germline, CDR1 MNHNY and CDR2 SVGAGI (reference sequence). With 6 bases clipped from V and 6 bases from J, the junction kept 3 bases outside the gene matches. CDR3 size: 12 residues.

This sequence joins TRBV9 and TRBJ1-1; D is unresolved. The ends were cut back, 4 bases at V and 0 bases at J, with 7 bases in the middle. The CDR3 spans 13 residues. Looked up from germline, CDR1 is SGDLS and CDR2 is YYNGEE. In DNA form, the CDR3 reads TGTGCCAGCAGCTTCACAATGAACACTGAAGCTTTCTTT. It is translated as CASSFTMNTEAFF.

This clone was seen only a few times. The genes are TRBV2 and TRBJ1-1; possible D gene TRBD1, 5 bases. Trimming took 7 bases from V and 0 from J, leaving 12 bases between them. The germline V gene has CDR1 SNHLY and CDR2 FYNNEI. The CDR3 consists of 14 residues. DNA of the CDR3: TGTGCCAGCACCCTCAGGGCGGTGAACACTGAAGCTTTCTTT. It encodes CASTLRAVNTEAFF.